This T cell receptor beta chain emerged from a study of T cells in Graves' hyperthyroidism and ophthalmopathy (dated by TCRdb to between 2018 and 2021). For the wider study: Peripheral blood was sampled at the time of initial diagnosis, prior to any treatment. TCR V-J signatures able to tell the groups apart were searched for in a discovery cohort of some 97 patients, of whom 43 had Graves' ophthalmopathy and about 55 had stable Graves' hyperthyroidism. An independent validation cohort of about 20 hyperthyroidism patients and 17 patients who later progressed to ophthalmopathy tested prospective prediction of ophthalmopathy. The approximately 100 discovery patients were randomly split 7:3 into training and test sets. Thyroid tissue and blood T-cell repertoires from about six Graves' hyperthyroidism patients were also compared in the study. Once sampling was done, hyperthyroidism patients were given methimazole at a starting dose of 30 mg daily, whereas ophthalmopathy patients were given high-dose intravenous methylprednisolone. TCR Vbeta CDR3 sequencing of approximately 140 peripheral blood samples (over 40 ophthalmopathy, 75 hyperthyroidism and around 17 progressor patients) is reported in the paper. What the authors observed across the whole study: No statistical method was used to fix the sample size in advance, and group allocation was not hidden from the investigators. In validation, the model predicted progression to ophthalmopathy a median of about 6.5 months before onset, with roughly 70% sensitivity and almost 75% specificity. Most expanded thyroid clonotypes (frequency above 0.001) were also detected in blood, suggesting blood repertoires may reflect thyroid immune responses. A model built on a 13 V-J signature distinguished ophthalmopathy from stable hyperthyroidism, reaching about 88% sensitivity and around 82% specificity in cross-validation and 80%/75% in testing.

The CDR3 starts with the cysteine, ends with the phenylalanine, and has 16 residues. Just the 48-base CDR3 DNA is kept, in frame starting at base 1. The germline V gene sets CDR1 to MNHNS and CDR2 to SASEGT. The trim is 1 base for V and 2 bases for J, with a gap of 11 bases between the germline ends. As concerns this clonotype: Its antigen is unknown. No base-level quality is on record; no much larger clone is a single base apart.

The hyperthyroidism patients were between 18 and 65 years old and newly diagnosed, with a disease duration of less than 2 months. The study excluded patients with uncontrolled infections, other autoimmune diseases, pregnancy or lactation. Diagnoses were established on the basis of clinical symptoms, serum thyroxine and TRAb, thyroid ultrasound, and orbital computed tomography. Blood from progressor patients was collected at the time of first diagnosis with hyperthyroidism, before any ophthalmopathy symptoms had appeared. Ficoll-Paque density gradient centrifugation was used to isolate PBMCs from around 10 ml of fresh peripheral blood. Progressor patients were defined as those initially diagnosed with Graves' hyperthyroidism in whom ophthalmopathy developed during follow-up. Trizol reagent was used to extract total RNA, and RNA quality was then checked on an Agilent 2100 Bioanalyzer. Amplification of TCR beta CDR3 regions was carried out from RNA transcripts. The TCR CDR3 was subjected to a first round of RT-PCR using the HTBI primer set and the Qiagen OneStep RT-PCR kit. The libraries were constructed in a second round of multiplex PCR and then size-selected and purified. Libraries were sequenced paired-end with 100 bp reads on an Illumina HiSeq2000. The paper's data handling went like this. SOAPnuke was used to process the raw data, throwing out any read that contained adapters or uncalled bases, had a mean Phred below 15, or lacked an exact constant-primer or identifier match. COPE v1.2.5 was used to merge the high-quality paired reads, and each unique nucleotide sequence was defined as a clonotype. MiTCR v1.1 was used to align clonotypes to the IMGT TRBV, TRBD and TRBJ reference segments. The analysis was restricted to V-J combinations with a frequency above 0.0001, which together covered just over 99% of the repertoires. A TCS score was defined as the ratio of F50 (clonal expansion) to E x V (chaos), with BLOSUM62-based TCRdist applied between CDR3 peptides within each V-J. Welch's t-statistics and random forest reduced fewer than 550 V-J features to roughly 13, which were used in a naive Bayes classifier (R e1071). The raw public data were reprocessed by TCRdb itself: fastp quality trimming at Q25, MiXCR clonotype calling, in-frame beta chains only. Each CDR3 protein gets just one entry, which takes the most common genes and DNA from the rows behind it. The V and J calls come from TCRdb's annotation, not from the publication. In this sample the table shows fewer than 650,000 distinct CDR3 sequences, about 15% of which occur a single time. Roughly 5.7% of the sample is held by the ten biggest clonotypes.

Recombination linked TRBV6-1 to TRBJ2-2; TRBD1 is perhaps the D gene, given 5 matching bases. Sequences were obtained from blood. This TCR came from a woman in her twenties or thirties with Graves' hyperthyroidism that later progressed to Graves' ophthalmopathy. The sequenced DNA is TGTGCCAGCAGTGAAGGGGGCCTTCCTAACACCGGGGAGCTGTTTTTT. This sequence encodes CASSEGGLPNTGELFF.